This entry lists 12 T cell receptor beta chains sequenced from one sample in a study of cytomegalovirus exposure and HLA in healthy donors. This PCR relied on a set of 60 Vbeta primers and 13 Jbeta primers. Clones were read by immunoSEQ multiplex PCR, and TCRdb kept only the in-frame ones, dropping some. The table has 190,000 or so clones, 75% to 90% seen once. The sequenced sample was PBMCs. The origin of the receptors is a boy aged 5-17 years in good health and CMV-seronegative.

The chain has TRBV6-6 and TRBJ2-5; 9 nucleotides match TRBD2. CDR1 MNHNY and CDR2 SVGAGI come from the germline V gene (reference sequence). Unmatched junction bases numbered 10, after V lost 6 bases and J lost 5 bases. The CDR3 has 15 amino acids. The CDR3 is CASRLAGQGVETQYF. In DNA form, the CDR3 reads TGTGCCAGCAGACTAGCGGGCCAAGGGGTGGAGACCCAGTACTTC.

The V call is TRBV7-9, the J call TRBJ2-7, with D perhaps matching TRBD2 (7 bases). The V end was cut by 7 bases, the J end by 3 bases, with 22 bases between. Germline lookup yields CDR1 SEHNR and CDR2 FQNEAQ (reference sequence). The CDR3 contains 16 residues. The DNA for the CDR3 is TGTGCCAGCACCACCTACTGGGGGGGCGAAGGCTACGAGCAGTACTTC. It specifies CASTTYWGGEGYEQYF.

The chain joins TRBV7-2 to TRBJ1-6; D is perhaps TRBD1 (5 bases). The CDR3 consists of 16 residues. V lost 0 bases, J lost 7 bases, and 13 bases lay in between. The germline CDR1 and CDR2 sequences are SGHTA and FQGNSA. The CDR3 region is CASSLAPGGRNSPLHF. In DNA, the CDR3 is TGTGCCAGCAGCTTAGCTCCGGGGGGTCGGAATTCACCCCTCCACTTT.

J is TRBJ2-1 and V is TRBV18; a weak D match, TRBD1 (5 bases). Between the trimmed V and J ends, which lost 4 bases and 2 bases, there was a span of 15 bases. The CDR3 covers 16 residues. Germline CDR1 is KGHSH and CDR2 is LQKENI. CDR3 DNA: TGTGCCAGCTCACTGGGGCGCGTCTCCCCCTACAATGAGCAGTTCTTC. Its protein product is CASSLGRVSPYNEQFF.

The genes are TRBV19 and TRBJ2-2; a possible D gene is TRBD2 (5 bases). This CDR3 contains 16 residues. V was trimmed by 3 bases and J by 3 bases, leaving 14 bases between them. Germline V lookup: CDR1 LNHDA, CDR2 SQIVND (reference sequence). This CDR3 is CASSIPERVDTGELFF. In DNA, the CDR3 is TGTGCCAGTAGTATTCCTGAGAGGGTTGACACCGGGGAGCTGTTTTTT. The full variable domain, rest sourced from reference TRBV19 and TRBJ2-2, is DGGITQSPKYLFRKEGQNVTLSCEQNLNHDAMYWYRQDPGQGLRLIYYSQIVNDFQKGDIAEGYSVSREKKESFPLTVTSAQKNPTAFYLCASSIPERVDTGELFFGEGSRLTVL.

The V call is TRBV4-1, the J call TRBJ2-2; TRBD1 aligns across 7 bases. The CDR3 runs to 15 residues. Trimming removed 3 bases from V and 5 bases from J; junction bases left unmatched: 6. CDR1 MGHRA and CDR2 YSYEKL come from the germline V gene. The CDR3 loop is CASSHSTGETGELFF. CDR3 nucleotides: TGCGCCAGCAGCCATTCCACAGGGGAAACCGGGGAGCTGTTTTTT.

This chain links TRBV7-9 with TRBJ2-7; D perhaps matches TRBD1 (6 bases). In germline, CDR1 is SEHNR, CDR2 FQNEAQ (reference sequence). The V end lost 6 bases, the J end lost 3 bases, and 21 bases lay between the germline ends. CDR3 length equals 16 residues. CDR3 sequence reads: CASSSAVGRGIYEQYF. The CDR3, as DNA: TGTGCCAGCAGTTCTGCGGTTGGCAGGGGAATCTACGAGCAGTACTTC.

The chain couples TRBV19 to TRBJ1-3, with D unresolved. Germline V gene lookup returns CDR1 LNHDA and CDR2 SQIVND (reference sequence). Deletions cut 2 bases from V and 4 bases from J, with 12 bases between. The length of the CDR3 is 15 residues. The CDR3 DNA is TGTGCCAGTAGTATAACTCAGGACTCCGGAAACACCATATATTTT. It codes for CASSITQDSGNTIYF.

V usage is TRBV19 and J usage is TRBJ2-5, with 11 bases lining up with TRBD1. The CDR3 spans 13 residues. J lost 5 bases, V lost 7 bases, and 3 bases had no gene match. In germline, CDR1 is LNHDA, CDR2 SQIVND (reference sequence). The CDR3 reads CASKDRGHETQYF. In nucleotides, the CDR3 is TGTGCCAGTAAGGACAGGGGGCATGAGACCCAGTACTTC.

The chain has TRBV2 and TRBJ1-2; 9 bases are shared with TRBD1. With V trimmed by 10 bases and J by 2 bases, 5 bases remained unmatched. The CDR3 extends over 13 amino acids. CDR1 SNHLY and CDR2 FYNNEI come from the germline V gene. The CDR3 region is CATGTGMNYGYTF. Here the CDR3 DNA reads TGTGCCACTGGGACAGGGATGAACTATGGCTACACCTTC.

The chain couples TRBV19 to TRBJ2-6; the match to TRBD1 covers 8 bases. From germline, CDR1 is LNHDA and CDR2 SQIVND (reference sequence). This CDR3 is 14 amino acids long. V lost 8 bases and J lost 2; bases outside the gene matches: 2. CDR3 loop: CASGTGTGANVLTF. For the CDR3, the DNA is TGTGCCAGTGGGACAGGAACTGGGGCCAACGTCCTGACTTTC.

This clone was recorded only once. The chain links TRBV9 to TRBJ2-5; TRBD1 matches at 8 bases. The trim removed 0 bases at V and 5 bases at J, leaving 6 bases unmatched. The CDR3 has 15 residues. Germline CDR1 and CDR2: SGDLS and YYNGEE. CDR3 residues: CASSVVDREWETQYF. CDR3 sequence (DNA): TGTGCCAGCAGCGTAGTGGACAGGGAGTGGGAGACCCAGTACTTC.